This T cell receptor beta chain was captured in a study of T cell changes during pregnancy in multiple sclerosis. TCRdb's table, derived via immunoSEQ multiplex PCR, lists solely in-frame clones and lacks some. The data hold 70,000 to 75,000 clones, with more than 90% observed a single time. This CDR3 is built from 16 residues. CDR1 SGDLS and CDR2 YYNGEE come from the germline V gene. Trimming at V came to 0 bases and at J to 9 bases, leaving 11 bases not matched to a gene. This sequence joins TRBV9 and TRBJ2-1; 8 bases match TRBD2. This TCR derives from a female donor with multiple sclerosis, enrolled in a pregnancy study. The sequencing here drew on peripheral blood, taken in the second trimester of pregnancy. The CDR3 reads CASSVGDVGGESEQFF. The CDR3 nucleotides are TGTGCCAGCAGCGTAGGGGATGTCGGGGGGGAGAGTGAGCAGTTCTTC.